These 22 T cell receptor beta chains came from one sample sequenced in a study of T cells after yellow fever vaccination. Each CDR3 protein is one row after TCRdb ran MiXCR on the 5' RACE reads. This table holds approximately 32,000 distinct CDR3 sequences, 6% to 8.5% found once. Source: PBMCs, either bulk or a sorted T-cell subset (CD4+, CD8+, memory, or dextramer-sorted; not recorded which), taken on the day of the first yellow fever vaccination. These receptors were taken from a young man who received the YFV17D yellow fever vaccine.

The gene calls are TRBV7-9 and TRBJ1-6; D may be TRBD1 (6 bases). This CDR3 spans 14 amino acids. Germline loops: CDR1 SEHNR, CDR2 FQNEAQ (reference sequence). V lost 5 bases and J 3 bases, leaving 8 bases between the germline ends. CDR3 DNA sequence: TGTGCCAGCAGCCAGGGGAACTATAATTCACCCCTCCACTTT. This gives the protein CASSQGNYNSPLHF.

The chain employs TRBV6-5 and TRBJ2-1; TRBD1 matches 12 bases. The CDR3 has 17 amino acids. The J segment lost 12 bases and the V segment lost 2 bases, leaving 14 bases of the junction unmatched. CDR1 MNHEY and CDR2 SVGAGI come from the germline V gene. CDR3 residues: CASSYRPTGTGGGGQFF. DNA of the CDR3: TGTGCCAGCAGTTACCGCCCAACCGGGACAGGGGGCGGTGGGCAGTTCTTC.

This clonotype showed up many times. The rearrangement joins TRBV7-3 to TRBJ2-1; no clear D. V lost 5 bases, J lost 8 bases, and 13 bases lay in between. Germline V gives CDR1 SGHTA, CDR2 FQGTGA. This CDR3 has 13 residues. CDR3 DNA: TGTGCCAGCAGCGCTCGTGGCCGCGATGAGCAGTTCTTC. Translated: CASSARGRDEQFF.

In this sample, this clonotype turned up many times. The chain carries TRBV5-4 and TRBJ2-3; 12 positions agree with TRBD2. The CDR3 length is 16 residues. CDR1 SGHNT and CDR2 YYREEE come from the germline V gene (reference sequence). The junction had 4 bases not matched to a gene; V was cut back by 4 bases and J by 1 base. The CDR3 region is CASSDRLAGGTDTQYF. The CDR3 coding sequence is TGTGCCAGCAGCGACAGACTAGCGGGGGGCACAGATACGCAGTATTTT.

Comment on this clonotype: A much more abundant neighbour one base away suggests this may be a read error. The rearrangement uses TRBV4-1 and TRBJ1-1; maybe TRBD1 (5 bases). This CDR3 has 14 amino acids. Between the trimmed V and J ends, which lost 4 bases and 4 bases, there was a span of 13 bases. Germline V CDR1 and CDR2: MGHRA, YSYEKL. The CDR3 bases are TGCGCCAGCAGCCGACTTGAGGGGACCACTGAAGCTTTCTTT. This sequence encodes CASSRLEGTTEAFF.

This clonotype appeared a few times. CDR3 sequence: CSAGPLAGASTDTQYF. Here the CDR3 DNA reads TGCAGTGCTGGACCTCTAGCGGGGGCTAGCACAGATACGCAGTATTTT. V usage is TRBV20-1 and J usage is TRBJ2-3; TRBD2 agrees at 10 bases. CDR1 and CDR2 (germline): DFQATT, SNEGSKA (reference sequence). Trimming cost V 5 bases and J 0 bases; bases outside gene matches: 8. This CDR3 contains 16 residues.

This clonotype was picked up many times. The gene calls are TRBV20-1 and TRBJ2-3; D gene unclear. Trimming took 7 bases from V and 0 from J, leaving 8 bases between them. CDR3 length equals 12 residues. The germline V gene has CDR1 DFQATT and CDR2 SNEGSKA (reference sequence). The DNA of the CDR3 is TGCAGTGTCGGACGGAGCACAGATACGCAGTATTTT. Translated: CSVGRSTDTQYF.

The chain combines TRBV7-3 with TRBJ1-1; D gene ambiguous. CDR3 length: 14 residues. V shed 0 bases and J shed 5 bases, with 10 bases lying between them. CDR1 and CDR2 from the germline V gene are SGHTA and FQGTGA. CDR3 DNA: TGTGCCAGCAGCTTAACTTCAGGCAGTACTGAAGCTTTCTTT. It encodes CASSLTSGSTEAFF.

This clonotype was counted at least ten times. The chain links TRBV5-1 to TRBJ2-7, with 9 bases fitting TRBD1. The CDR3 contains 16 residues. Trimming removed 5 bases from V and 2 bases from J; junction bases left unmatched: 11. The germline V gene has CDR1 SGHRS and CDR2 YFSETQ. This CDR3 is CASRPRGQGPTYEQYF. Written as DNA, the CDR3 is TGCGCCAGCAGACCCCGGGGACAGGGTCCTACCTACGAGCAGTACTTC.

This chain uses TRBV7-2 with TRBJ2-3; D is undetermined. V was clipped by 6 bases and J by 4 bases, with 8 bases between them. Germline CDR1 is SGHTA and CDR2 is FQGNSA. The CDR3 has 12 amino acids. In DNA form, the CDR3 reads TGTGCCAGCAGGCCTCAAGCAGATACGCAGTATTTT. Its protein product is CASRPQADTQYF.

The chain joins TRBV29-1 to TRBJ2-1; D not certain. The CDR3 extends over 12 amino acids. Germline CDR1 is SQVTM and CDR2 is ANQGSEA. The V gene lost 2 bases and the J gene lost 6 bases, with 8 bases spanning the gap. CDR3 nucleotides: TGCAGCGTTGAATCAAACCGCAATGAGCAGTTCTTC. Protein sequence: CSVESNRNEQFF.

In DNA form, the CDR3 reads TGCGCCAGCAGCTTCGGACAGACTGAAGCTTTCTTT. It codes for CASSFGQTEAFF. The V and J genes are TRBV5-1 and TRBJ1-1, with D possibly TRBD1 on 6 matching bases. This CDR3 spans 12 amino acids. Between the trimmed V and J ends, which lost 2 bases and 5 bases, there was a span of 7 bases. Germline V CDR1 and CDR2: SGHRS, YFSETQ.

A note on this clonotype: The germline gene is not matched at one end of the junction; a read error may be the cause. The gene calls are TRBV11-2 and TRBJ2-3, with TRBD2 matching over 8 bases. This CDR3 is 15 amino acids long. In germline, CDR1 is SGHAT, CDR2 FQNNGV. DNA of the CDR3: TGTGCCAGCAGCTTACGGGAGGGGGGCACAGATATGCAGTATTTT. Its translation: CASSLREGGTDMQYF.

This clonotype has a count of ten or more. The chain joins TRBV20-1 to TRBJ2-3; 7 bases are a match to TRBD1. This CDR3 comprises 15 residues. Unmatched junction bases numbered 8, after V lost 3 bases and J lost 2 bases. CDR1 and CDR2 (germline): DFQATT, SNEGSKA (reference sequence). In nucleotides, the CDR3 is TGCAGTGCTAGGAGCCGAACAGGGGCCACAGATACGCAGTATTTT. Translation: CSARSRTGATDTQYF.

This clonotype was counted many times. The chain recombines TRBV2 with TRBJ2-7; no reliable D call. The V and J ends lost 4 bases and 3 bases respectively, with 4 bases between them. Germline V gene data show CDR1 as SNHLY and CDR2 as FYNNEI. The CDR3 is 11 residues long. CDR3 protein: CASSAGYEQYV. The CDR3 DNA follows: TGTGCCAGCAGTGCAGGCTACGAGCAGTACGTC.

With regard to this clonotype: One junction end does not reproduce the germline sequence, and a read error may be involved. The chain links TRBV28 to TRBJ1-5, with D unclear. CDR1 is MDHEN, CDR2 SYDVKM, per germline. CDR3 length equals 14 residues. This chain's CDR3 is CARSLLSANQPQHF. CDR3 coding DNA: TGTGCCAGAAGTTTGTTGTCGGCAAATCAGCCCCAGCATTTT.

This clonotype was detected many times. The chain has TRBV7-2 and TRBJ2-5; TRBD2 agrees at 12 bases. CDR1 is SGHTA, CDR2 FQGNSA, per germline. The CDR3 runs 16 residues. The V gene end was trimmed by 4 bases and the J gene end by 4 bases; junction bases not matched to a gene: 7. Here the CDR3 DNA reads TGTGCCAGCAGCTCCCGTTCTAGCGGGGGGGTAGAGACCCAGTACTTC. It specifies CASSSRSSGGVETQYF.

The chain employs TRBV6-5 and TRBJ2-3; no firm D call. The V gene lost 0 bases and the J gene lost 2 bases, with 6 bases spanning the gap. The germline V gene encodes CDR1 MNHEY and CDR2 SVGAGI. This CDR3 region has 14 residues. CDR3 in amino acids: CASSYSTNTDTQYF. The CDR3 DNA sequence: TGTGCCAGCAGTTACTCGACCAACACAGATACGCAGTATTTT.

This clonotype was observed a few times. The rearrangement links TRBV7-9 to TRBJ2-5, with 7 bases lining up with TRBD2. The V and J ends lost 11 bases and 2 bases, in that order; junction bases with no gene match: 5. The CDR3 runs to 12 residues. The germline V gene has CDR1 SEHNR and CDR2 FQNEAQ (reference sequence). The CDR3, as DNA: TGTGCCCTGGGCGGGGGTCAAGAGACCCAGTACTTC. This encodes CALGGGQETQYF.

This clonotype has more than one count but fewer than ten. One junction end disagrees with the germline gene, perhaps due to a read error. V is TRBV12-3 or TRBV12-4 and J is TRBJ1-1; TRBD1 is a possible D gene (5 bases). This CDR3 spans 18 amino acids. CDR3 region: CACSFGRQGFRPNAEAFF. CDR3 DNA: TGTGCCTGCAGTTTTGGCCGGCAGGGATTCCGGCCTAATGCTGAAGCTTTCTTT.

This clonotype was recorded many times. The chain combines TRBV7-3 with TRBJ2-6, with unresolved D. CDR3 size: 15 residues. Germline V lookup: CDR1 SGHTA, CDR2 FQGTGA. The V end was cut by 4 bases, the J end by 1 base, with 8 bases between. CDR3 nucleotides: TGTGCCAGCAGCTCAAGCGTATCTGGGGCCAACGTCCTGACTTTC. Its protein product is CASSSSVSGANVLTF. The complete variable domain, with remaining parts taken from reference TRBV7-3 and TRBJ2-6, reads GAGVSQTPSNKVTEKGKYVELRCDPISGHTALYWYRQSLGQGPEFLIYFQGTGAADDSGLPNDRFFAVRPEGSVSTLKIQRTERGDSAVYLCASSSSVSGANVLTFGAGSRLTVL.

This sequence joins TRBV7-2 and TRBJ2-7; 14 bases agree with TRBD2. The CDR3 length is 17 residues. J gave up 0 bases and V 4 bases, and 5 bases lay outside the gene matches. Per germline, CDR1 SGHTA and CDR2 FQGNSA. The CDR3 DNA is TGTGCCAGCAGCTATAGCGGGACTAGCGGGGGCTCCTACGAGCAGTACGTC. Its translation: CASSYSGTSGGSYEQYV.